Reported below is one T cell receptor beta chain. This CDR3 is built from 13 residues. Trimming removed 4 bases at V and 7 bases at J, with 14 bases between. CDR1 SGHDT and CDR2 YYEEEE come from the germline V gene. The sample comes from a study of blood T cell repertoires in COVID-19. The wider study: COVID-19 samples, acute and convalescent, were from the United States, Italy and Spain. Sources were T cells, B-cell-depleted T cells, or PBMCs; the material itself was cDNA or gDNA.

Per the authors' pipeline: How many nucleated cells were present was estimated from reference gene primer amplification. TCRdb's table, derived via immunoSEQ multiplex PCR, lists solely in-frame clones and lacks some. V, J and clone size derive from that table, while D and trimming were established from the DNA sequence. This table holds about 270,000 clones, around four fifths found once. The clonotype was recovered from a woman between 45 and 60 years old with active or convalescent COVID-19. Source material: peripheral blood. The V and J genes are TRBV5-6 and TRBJ1-1; no definite D call. The CDR3 here is CASSPFAGDEAFF. The CDR3 nucleotides read TGTGCCAGCAGCCCATTCGCGGGAGATGAAGCTTTCTTT.